This T cell receptor beta chain is drawn from a study of blood T cell repertoires in COVID-19. TCRdb's table, derived via immunoSEQ multiplex PCR, lists solely in-frame clones and lacks some. The sample includes approximately 28,000 clones, roughly 90% of them seen just once. This clone came up once. V was shortened by 7 bases and J by 1 base, with 13 bases between the two germline ends. CDR1 MNHEY and CDR2 SMNVEV come from the germline V gene (reference sequence). The CDR3 consists of 14 residues. The V gene is TRBV27, the J gene TRBJ1-1, with a possible D match to TRBD1 (5 bases). The sample consisted of peripheral blood. The clonotype originates from a man aged 65 to 85 with active or convalescent COVID-19. The DNA of the CDR3 is TGTGCCAGCACTCCCCTAACAGGGAACACTGAAGCTTTCTTT. Translation gives CASTPLTGNTEAFF.